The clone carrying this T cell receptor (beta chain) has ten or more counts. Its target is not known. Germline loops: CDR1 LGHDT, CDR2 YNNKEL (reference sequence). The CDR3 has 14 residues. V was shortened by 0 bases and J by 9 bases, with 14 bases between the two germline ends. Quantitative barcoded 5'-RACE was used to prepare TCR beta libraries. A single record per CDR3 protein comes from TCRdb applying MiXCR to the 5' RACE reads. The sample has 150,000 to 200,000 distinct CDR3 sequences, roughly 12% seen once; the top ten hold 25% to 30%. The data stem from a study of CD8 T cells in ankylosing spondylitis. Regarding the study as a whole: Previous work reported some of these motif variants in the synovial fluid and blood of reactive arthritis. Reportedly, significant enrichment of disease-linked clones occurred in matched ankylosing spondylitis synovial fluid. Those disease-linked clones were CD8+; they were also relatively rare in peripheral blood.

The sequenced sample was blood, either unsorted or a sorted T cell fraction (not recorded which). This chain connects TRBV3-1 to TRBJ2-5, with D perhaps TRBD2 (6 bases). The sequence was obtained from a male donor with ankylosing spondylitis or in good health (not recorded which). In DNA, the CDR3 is TGTGCCAGCAGCCAAGAGGGAGGCAGAAAGGCCCAGTACTTC. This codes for CASSQEGGRKAQYF.